The clone carrying this T cell receptor beta chain was seen a single time. Its antigen is currently unknown. The data were taken from a study of T cells after posttransplantation cyclophosphamide. Clones were sequenced by immunoSEQ multiplex PCR, and TCRdb holds only the in-frame ones, with some missing. The sample carries tens of thousands of clones, roughly 88% recorded once. Study findings and constraints: Donor CD8+ memory clones often dominated recipient blood repertoires at later times. Blood and skin or GI T cell repertoires showed limited TRB overlap. Recipient CMV seropositivity and CMV reactivation strongly tracked TRB clonality.

There are 13 residues in the CDR3. V gave up 6 bases and J gave up 8 bases, with 14 bases separating them. In germline, CDR1 is SNHLY, CDR2 FYNNEI. This related bone marrow graft donor gave peripheral blood on the day of marrow donation. The TCR originated in a man aged 50-59 years. The sample consisted of PBMCs. V and J are TRBV2 and TRBJ1-5, with D possibly matching TRBD1 (6 bases). The CDR3, as DNA: TGTGCCAGCAGACCACAGGGAAGAGAGCCCCAGCATTTT. This sequence encodes CASRPQGREPQHF.